At least ten counts were recorded for the clone carrying this TCR beta chain. What it binds is not known. This sample is part of a study of T cells after yellow fever vaccination. Production of TCR cDNA was by 5'RACE template switching, which also added a universal primer site and UMIs. One entry per CDR3 protein, called by TCRdb with MiXCR from the 5' RACE reads. The table shows under 300,000 distinct CDR3 sequences, with less than 8.5% occurring only once. Study conclusions and caveats: Weaker, the secondary response peaked sooner, at day 5 versus 15. After the booster, 96% of CD4 and just over 85% of CD8 primary-response clones were re-detected.

Germline V gene sequence: CDR1 SGHDT, CDR2 YYEEEE. Trimming pared 0 bases from V and 3 bases from J, leaving 10 bases between. This CDR3 comprises 14 residues. This chain links TRBV5-6 with TRBJ2-7; D is unclear. The sequence was obtained from a man between 25 and 39 years old who received the YFV17D yellow fever vaccine. The specimen was CD4+ T cells sorted from PBMCs, collected 15 days after the yellow fever booster vaccination. The CDR3 region is CASSLVSPGYEQYF. CDR3 nucleotides: TGTGCCAGCAGCTTGGTCAGTCCCGGCTACGAGCAGTACTTC. Looking up the rest from reference TRBV5-6 and TRBJ2-7 gives the full variable domain: DAGVTQSPTHLIKTRGQQVTLRCSPKSGHDTVSWYQQALGQGPQFIFQYYEEEERQRGNFPDRFSGHQFPNYSSELNVNALLLGDSALYLCASSLVSPGYEQYFGPGTRLTVT.